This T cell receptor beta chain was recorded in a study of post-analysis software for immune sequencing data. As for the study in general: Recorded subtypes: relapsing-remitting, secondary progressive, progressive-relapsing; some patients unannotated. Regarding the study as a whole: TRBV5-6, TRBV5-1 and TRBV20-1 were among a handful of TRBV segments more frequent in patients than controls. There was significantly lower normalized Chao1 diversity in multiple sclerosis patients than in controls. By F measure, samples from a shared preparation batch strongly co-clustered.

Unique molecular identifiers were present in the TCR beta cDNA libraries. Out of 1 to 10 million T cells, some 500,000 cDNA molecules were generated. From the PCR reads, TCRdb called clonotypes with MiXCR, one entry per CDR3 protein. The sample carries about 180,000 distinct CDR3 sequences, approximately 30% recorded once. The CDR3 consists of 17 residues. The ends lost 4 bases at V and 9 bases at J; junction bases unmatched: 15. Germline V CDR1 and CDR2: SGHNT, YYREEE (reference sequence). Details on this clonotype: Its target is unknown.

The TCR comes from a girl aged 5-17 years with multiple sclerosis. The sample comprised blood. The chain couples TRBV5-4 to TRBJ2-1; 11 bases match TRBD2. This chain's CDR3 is CASSTISGRARGGEQFF. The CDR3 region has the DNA TGTGCCAGCAGCACTATTAGCGGGAGGGCGAGAGGGGGTGAGCAGTTCTTC. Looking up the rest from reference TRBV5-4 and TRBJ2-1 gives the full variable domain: ETGVTQSPTHLIKTRGQQVTLRCSSQSGHNTVSWYQQALGQGPQFIFQYYREEENGRGNFPPRFSGLQFPNYSSELNVNALELDDSALYLCASSTISGRARGGEQFFGPGTRLTVL.